Shown below are 30 T cell receptor beta chains from a single sample sequenced in a study of T cell responses to AZD1222 COVID-19 vaccine (dated by TCRdb to about 2021). In the paper's terms, the time point label means: baseline before first vaccination. Libraries were prepared through the immunoSEQ multiplex PCR assay. Not all clones reach the TCRdb copy of this immuneACCESS table, which keeps in-frame sequences only. Checked studies attribute under half of the gap to unresolved V genes and leave the rest unexplained. Across this sample there are 150,000 to 200,000 clones, with 70% to 90% seen only once. Around 6.4% of the sample is in the top ten clones. The starting material was peripheral blood, obtained on day 0 of AZD1222 vaccination. The receptors were gathered from an adult in good health.

This clone has just a few counts. The chain combines TRBV28 with TRBJ1-1; D unclear. This CDR3 contains 11 residues. Germline CDR1 and CDR2: MDHEN and SYDVKM. The ends were cut back, 2 bases at V and 4 bases at J, with 2 bases in the middle. In DNA, the CDR3 is TGTGCCAGCAGTTTAGCCACTGAAGCTTTCTTT. This encodes CASSLATEAFF.

The gene calls are TRBV2 and TRBJ2-3; unclear D gene. Per germline, CDR1 SNHLY and CDR2 FYNNEI. This CDR3 is 13 amino acids long. V was clipped by 4 bases and J by 6 bases, with 11 bases between them. CDR3 residues: CASSGGVGDTQYF. CDR3 DNA: TGTGCCAGCAGTGGTGGCGTCGGCGATACGCAGTATTTT.

This chain links TRBV5-6 with TRBJ1-5, with 8 positions matching TRBD1. Trimming took 3 bases from V and 8 from J; bases not matched to a gene: 13. Germline V lookup: CDR1 SGHDT, CDR2 YYEEEE. This CDR3 has 16 amino acids. CDR3 amino acids: CASSWSLTGASKPQHF. The CDR3 region has the DNA TGTGCCAGCAGCTGGAGCTTGACAGGGGCCAGTAAGCCCCAGCATTTT.

V and J are TRBV7-7 and TRBJ2-2; D might be TRBD2 (6 bases). The V gene's germline CDR1 is SSHAT and CDR2 FNYEAQ (reference sequence). There are 14 residues in the CDR3. Here the CDR3 DNA reads TGTGCTAGCGGCTGGGACGCGAACACCGGGGAGCTGTTTTTT. Translated, it gives CASGWDANTGELFF.

This chain joins TRBV9 and TRBJ1-2; D call uncertain. V was clipped by 6 bases and J by 2 bases, with 14 bases between them. Germline V gene sequence: CDR1 SGDLS, CDR2 YYNGEE. The length of the CDR3 is 14 residues. The CDR3 coding sequence is TGTGCCAGCACCCCCCAACGGGTGAACTATGGCTACACCTTC. This encodes CASTPQRVNYGYTF.

CDR3 bases: TGTGCCAGTAGTATTGATCGGAGCGGCTACGAGCAGTACTTC. As protein: CASSIDRSGYEQYF. The rearrangement links TRBV19 to TRBJ2-7; a possible D gene is TRBD2 (5 bases). CDR1 is LNHDA, CDR2 SQIVND, per germline (reference sequence). Between the trimmed V and J ends, which lost 3 bases and 3 bases, there was a span of 12 bases. This CDR3 has 14 residues.

This chain links TRBV5-4 with TRBJ2-2; 13 bases match TRBD2. With 3 bases clipped from V and 1 base from J, the junction kept 6 bases outside the gene matches. CDR1 and CDR2 from the germline V gene are SGHNT and YYREEE (reference sequence). This CDR3 spans 18 amino acids. The CDR3 coding sequence is TGTGCCAGCAGCTCATCCGGGACTAGCGGGGTGAACACCGGGGAGCTGTTTTTT. This translates into CASSSSGTSGVNTGELFF.

The chain has TRBV28 and TRBJ1-5, with 8 bases identical to TRBD1. The germline CDR1 and CDR2 sequences are MDHEN and SYDVKM. The V gene end was trimmed by 6 bases and the J gene end by 7 bases; junction bases not matched to a gene: 11. CDR3 length: 15 amino acids. CDR3 coding DNA: TGTGCCAGCAGCCCAGCCAGACAGGGGATGCAGCCCCAGCATTTT. This gives the protein CASSPARQGMQPQHF.

The chain combines TRBV5-1 with TRBJ1-2; unclear D gene. Deletions cut 0 bases from V and 8 bases from J, with 11 bases between. This CDR3 is 13 amino acids long. Looked up from germline, CDR1 is SGHRS and CDR2 is YFSETQ. CDR3: CASSLGSRQGYTF. The CDR3 DNA reads TGCGCCAGCAGCTTGGGGAGCAGGCAGGGCTACACCTTC.

Concerning this clone: The same CDR3 also results from other DNA sequences found in this sample. The V gene is TRBV28, the J gene TRBJ1-3; D not resolved. V lost 3 bases and J 1 base, leaving 4 bases between the germline ends. The germline gives CDR1 MDHEN, CDR2 SYDVKM. The CDR3 runs to 13 residues. CDR3: CASSLSSGNTIYF. In DNA, the CDR3 is TGTGCCAGCAGTTTGTCTTCTGGAAACACCATATATTTT.

This chain links TRBV30 with TRBJ1-4; D perhaps matches TRBD1 (5 bases). Germline CDR1 GTSNPN, CDR2 SVGIG (reference sequence). CDR3 length equals 14 residues. The germline V and J ends were trimmed by 5 bases and 8 bases, with 18 bases remaining between them. This chain's CDR3 is CAWDPQGRGEKLFF. In nucleotides, the CDR3 is TGTGCCTGGGACCCCCAGGGAAGAGGGGAAAAACTGTTTTTT.

This chain links TRBV30 with TRBJ1-2, with D possibly TRBD1 on 6 matching bases. The germline V gene encodes CDR1 GTSNPN and CDR2 SVGIG (reference sequence). CDR3 length: 12 residues. With 4 bases removed from V and 4 bases from J, the gap between germline ends came to 10 bases. The CDR3 is CAWTIGGYGYTF. The CDR3 coding sequence is TGTGCCTGGACGATAGGGGGCTATGGCTACACCTTC.

The gene calls are TRBV7-9 and TRBJ2-7; 7 bases line up with TRBD1. The CDR3 spans 16 residues. V lost 5 bases, J lost 0 bases, and 10 bases stayed unmatched. The germline gives CDR1 SEHNR, CDR2 FQNEAQ (reference sequence). The CDR3 sequence is CASSRQTGSNSYEQYF. CDR3 nucleotides: TGTGCCAGCAGCAGACAGACAGGGAGCAACTCCTACGAGCAGTACTTC.

CDR3 sequence (DNA): TGTGCCAGCAGTCAGGCGGGGACTAGCGGCCTAGAGGGGACAGATACGCAGTATTTT. Protein product: CASSQAGTSGLEGTDTQYF. The chain recombines TRBV6-2 or TRBV6-3 with TRBJ2-3, with TRBD2 identical over 11 bases. The germline V gene encodes CDR1 MNHEY and CDR2 SVGEGT. With V trimmed by 5 bases and J by 3 bases, 16 bases remained unmatched. This CDR3 is built from 19 residues.

This chain connects TRBV27 to TRBJ1-2; 11 bases agree with TRBD1. This CDR3 has 15 residues. Germline V gives CDR1 MNHEY, CDR2 SMNVEV (reference sequence). V lost 4 bases, J lost 5 bases, and 6 bases stayed unmatched. The CDR3 protein is CASSSPGQGDYGYTF. As DNA, the CDR3 is TGTGCCAGCAGTTCCCCGGGACAGGGGGATTATGGCTACACCTTC.

The rearrangement joins TRBV6-4 to TRBJ1-6; D gene unclear. V lost 0 bases to trimming and J lost 5 bases, with 11 bases between them. From germline, CDR1 is MRHNA and CDR2 SNTAGT. The CDR3 is 16 amino acids. DNA for the CDR3: TGTGCCAGCAGTGACTCGCATGAGGAAAATAATTCACCCCTCCACTTT. Translation gives CASSDSHEENNSPLHF.

The sample holds one count of this clone. The chain has TRBV7-2 and TRBJ1-5; unclear D gene. V shed 3 bases and J shed 4 bases, with 10 bases lying between them. The germline gives CDR1 SGHTA, CDR2 FQGNSA. The CDR3 is 14 residues long. CDR3 DNA: TGTGCCAGCAGCTTTACCCCAGGAAATCAGCCCCAGCATTTT. Protein product: CASSFTPGNQPQHF.

The CDR3 DNA sequence: TGTGCCAGCTCACCAGACAGGGCATTATCCGGAAACACCATATATTTT. This codes for CASSPDRALSGNTIYF. V gene TRBV18 combines with J gene TRBJ1-3; 7 nucleotides agree with TRBD1. The V segment lost 2 bases and the J segment 4 bases; nucleotides outside the gene matches: 8. The CDR3 sequence is 16 residues long. Looked up from germline, CDR1 is KGHSH and CDR2 is LQKENI.

V gene TRBV2 combines with J gene TRBJ2-2; D uncertain. CDR1 SNHLY and CDR2 FYNNEI come from the germline V gene. The V end lost 6 bases, the J end lost 0 bases, and 11 bases lay between the germline ends. This CDR3 is built from 15 residues. CDR3 nucleotides: TGTGCCAGCAGCCTTCACGGACCGAACACCGGGGAGCTGTTTTTT. Its protein product is CASSLHGPNTGELFF. The variable domain in full, completed from reference TRBV2 and TRBJ2-2, reads EPEVTQTPSHQVTQMGQEVILRCVPISNHLYFYWYRQILGQKVEFLVSFYNNEISEKSEIFDDQFSVERPDGSNFTLKIRSTKLEDSAMYFCASSLHGPNTGELFFGEGSRLTVL.

This clone was seen more than once but under ten times. V is TRBV12-3 or TRBV12-4 and J is TRBJ2-2, with D unresolved. The CDR3 is made up of 11 amino acids. With 6 bases removed from V and 5 bases from J, the gap between germline ends came to 4 bases. The CDR3 DNA reads as TGTGCCAGCAGCCGAACCGGGGAGCTGTTTTTT. Translation: CASSRTGELFF.

This clone was recorded a few times. The CDR3: CASSLDQGNSPLHF. CDR3 DNA sequence: TGTGCCAGCAGCTTGGATCAGGGGAATTCACCCCTCCACTTT. The chain is built from TRBV5-4 and TRBJ1-6; TRBD1 is a possible D gene (6 bases). Between the trimmed V and J ends, which lost 0 bases and 7 bases, there was a span of 8 bases. The CDR3 has 14 amino acids. Germline assignment: CDR1 SGHNT and CDR2 YYREEE (reference sequence).

The genes are TRBV19 and TRBJ2-6, with TRBD1 identical over 11 bases. With 1 base clipped from V and 2 bases from J, the junction kept 4 bases outside the gene matches. Germline assignment: CDR1 LNHDA and CDR2 SQIVND (reference sequence). The CDR3 runs 18 residues. The CDR3 DNA reads TGTGCCAGTAGTATAGTTAGGACAGGGGGCCCTGGGGCCAACGTCCTGACTTTC. Translated: CASSIVRTGGPGANVLTF.

With respect to this clone: Other DNA sequences in the sample encode the same CDR3. The V gene is TRBV11-2, the J gene TRBJ2-1; no clear D. V dropped 5 bases and J dropped 4 bases, with 3 bases sitting between them. Germline loops: CDR1 SGHAT, CDR2 FQNNGV. The CDR3 contains 11 residues. CDR3 residues: CASSTYNEQFF. In nucleotides, the CDR3 is TGTGCCAGCAGCACTTACAATGAGCAGTTCTTC.

The chain recombines TRBV28 with TRBJ1-2, with 8 bases lining up with TRBD1. This CDR3 has 13 amino acids. Germline loops: CDR1 MDHEN, CDR2 SYDVKM. The V segment lost 6 bases and the J segment 9 bases; nucleotides outside the gene matches: 9. CDR3 nucleotide sequence: TGTGCCAGCAGCCCGCCGGACAGGGTTCGCTACACCTTC. Residues: CASSPPDRVRYTF.

This clone was recorded a few times. The rearrangement uses TRBV7-2 and TRBJ2-7, with TRBD2 as a possible D gene (5 bases). Trimming stripped 4 bases from V and 6 bases from J, with 13 bases between. Germline CDR1 and CDR2: SGHTA and FQGNSA. This CDR3 spans 13 amino acids. The CDR3 DNA reads as TGTGCCAGCAGCTCCGTATATGGGAGCGAGCAGTACTTC. It codes for CASSSVYGSEQYF.

The chain has TRBV7-9 and TRBJ1-4; D gene uncertain. The CDR3 spans 12 residues. Germline V gene data show CDR1 as SEHNR and CDR2 as FQNEAQ (reference sequence). Trimming stripped 5 bases from V and 8 bases from J, with 9 bases between. CDR3 sequence: CASSPSSEKLFF. Written as DNA, the CDR3 is TGTGCCAGCAGCCCTTCATCCGAAAAACTGTTTTTT.

This clone has a single count. V gene TRBV5-1 combines with J gene TRBJ2-3; TRBD2 aligns across 11 bases. The V gene end was trimmed by 4 bases and the J gene end by 2 bases; junction bases not matched to a gene: 6. CDR1 and CDR2 (germline): SGHRS, YFSETQ. This CDR3 spans 16 amino acids. The CDR3 DNA sequence: TGCGCCAGCAGCCCTGGACTAGCGGGTGCCACAGATACGCAGTATTTT. Translation: CASSPGLAGATDTQYF.

The chain is built from TRBV28 and TRBJ2-5; the D gene is possibly TRBD2 (6 bases). V was shortened by 0 bases and J by 4 bases, with 9 bases between the two germline ends. CDR1 and CDR2 (germline): MDHEN, SYDVKM. The CDR3 contains 14 residues. In nucleotides, the CDR3 is TGTGCCAGCAGTTTATGGCGGGGAACAGAGACCCAGTACTTC. Protein: CASSLWRGTETQYF.

The V gene is TRBV6-4, the J gene TRBJ2-2; D uncertain. The CDR3 covers 14 residues. V shed 5 bases and J shed 3 bases, with 10 bases lying between them. Germline CDR1 is MRHNA and CDR2 is SNTAGT. This CDR3 is CASSSSFDTGELFF. The CDR3, as DNA: TGTGCCAGCAGTTCCTCATTTGACACCGGGGAGCTGTTTTTT.

The chain recombines TRBV6-1 with TRBJ1-2; D might be TRBD1 (5 bases). Germline loops: CDR1 MNHNS, CDR2 SASEGT. The CDR3 is made up of 14 amino acids. Trimming left V 0 bases short and J 8 bases short, with 13 bases between. The CDR3 spells CASSEARGGEGYTF. CDR3 DNA: TGTGCCAGCAGTGAAGCGCGAGGAGGGGAGGGCTACACCTTC.